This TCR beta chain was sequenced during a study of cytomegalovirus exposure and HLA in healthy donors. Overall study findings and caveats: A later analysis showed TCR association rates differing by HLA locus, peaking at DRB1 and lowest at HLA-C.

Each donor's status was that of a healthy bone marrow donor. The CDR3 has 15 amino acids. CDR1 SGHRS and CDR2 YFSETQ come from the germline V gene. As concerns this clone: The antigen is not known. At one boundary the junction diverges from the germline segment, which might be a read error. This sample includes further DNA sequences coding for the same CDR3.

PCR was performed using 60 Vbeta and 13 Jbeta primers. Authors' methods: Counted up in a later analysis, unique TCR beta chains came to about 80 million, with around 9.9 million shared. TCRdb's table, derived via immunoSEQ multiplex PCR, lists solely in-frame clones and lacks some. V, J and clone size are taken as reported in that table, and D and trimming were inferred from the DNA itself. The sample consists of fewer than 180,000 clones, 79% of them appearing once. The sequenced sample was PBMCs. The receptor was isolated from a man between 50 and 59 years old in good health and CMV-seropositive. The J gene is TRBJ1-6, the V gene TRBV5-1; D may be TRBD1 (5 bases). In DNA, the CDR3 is TGCGCCAGCAGCTTGTCGCGGGGCATGAATTCCCCCCTCCACTTT. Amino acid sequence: CASSLSRGMNSPLHF. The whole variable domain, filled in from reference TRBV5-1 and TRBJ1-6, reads KAGVTQTPRYLIKTRGQQVTLSCSPISGHRSVSWYQQTPGQGLQFLFEYFSETQRNKGNFPGRFSGRQFSNSRSEMNVSTLELGDSALYLCASSLSRGMNSPLHFGNGTRLTVT.